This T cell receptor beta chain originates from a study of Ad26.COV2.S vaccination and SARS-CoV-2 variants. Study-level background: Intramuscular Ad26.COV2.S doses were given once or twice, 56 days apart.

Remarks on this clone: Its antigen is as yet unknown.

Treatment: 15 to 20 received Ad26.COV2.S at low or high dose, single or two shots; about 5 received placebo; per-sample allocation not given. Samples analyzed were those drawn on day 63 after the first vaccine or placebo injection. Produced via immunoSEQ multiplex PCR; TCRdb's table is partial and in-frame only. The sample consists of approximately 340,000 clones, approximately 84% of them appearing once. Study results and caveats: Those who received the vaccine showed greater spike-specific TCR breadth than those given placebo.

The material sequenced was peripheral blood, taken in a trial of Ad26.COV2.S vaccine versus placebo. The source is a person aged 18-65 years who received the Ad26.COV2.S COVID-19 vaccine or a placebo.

This CDR3 is CASSPKFNTGELFF. In nucleotides, the CDR3 is TGTGCCAGCAGCCCCAAATTTAACACCGGGGAGCTGTTTTTT. V usage is TRBV11-3 and J usage is TRBJ2-2; D remains ambiguous. CDR1 is SGHNT and CDR2 is YENEEA in the germline V gene. The CDR3 totals 14 residues. Trimming pared 5 bases from V and 2 bases from J, leaving 9 bases between.